This is a list of T cell receptor beta chains from one sample in a study of blood T cell repertoires in COVID-19. TCRdb's table, derived via immunoSEQ multiplex PCR, lists solely in-frame clones and lacks some. The table lists roughly 240,000 clones, approximately 89% of them singletons. Source material: peripheral blood. The receptors were sampled from a woman between 55 and 75 years old who had recovered from COVID-19. The CDR3 runs from the conserved cysteine through the conserved F or W. The D gene is left open where the match is weak. Expanded clones get a size class; other rows say once, few or many, or leave the size out.

size	V	D	J	CDR3	DNA
-	TRBV3-1/TRBV3-2	TRBD2	TRBJ2-5	CASSLIRGRAQGGFRGETQYF	TGTGCCAGCAGCCTCATCCGGGGTAGGGCGCAGGGAGGGTTTAGAGGAGAGACCCAGTACTTC
-	TRBV14	TRBD1	TRBJ2-3	CASSQNLATGSDTQYF	TGTGCCAGCAGCCAGAATCTCGCGACAGGGTCAGATACGCAGTATTTT
few	TRBV27	-	TRBJ1-5	CASSFSGWGQPQHF	TGTGCCAGCAGTTTTTCAGGGTGGGGTCAGCCCCAGCATTTT
-	TRBV6-5	-	TRBJ1-6	CASSSIQVGSSPLHF	TGTGCCAGCAGTTCCATACAGGTGGGAAGTTCACCCCTCCACTTT
-	TRBV18	-	TRBJ2-7	CASCVETDEQYF	TGTGCCAGCTGCGTTGAAACGGACGAGCAGTACTTC
few	TRBV19	TRBD2	TRBJ2-5	CASSVNSGGAGNQYF	TGTGCCAGTAGTGTCAATAGCGGGGGGGCCGGGAACCAGTACTTC
-	TRBV6-2/TRBV6-3	-	TRBJ1-6	CASSIISYNSPLHF	TGTGCCAGCAGTATAATCTCCTATAATTCACCCCTCCACTTT
-	TRBV5-1	TRBD1	TRBJ2-3	CASSYYPGTERTDTQYF	TGCGCCAGCAGCTACTACCCAGGGACAGAGCGCACAGATACGCAGTATTTT
-	TRBV11-2	-	TRBJ1-1	CASSFSDTEAFF	TGTGCCAGCAGCTTTAGCGACACTGAAGCTTTCTTT
-	TRBV2	-	TRBJ1-3	CASSVESGNTIYF	TGTGCCAGCAGTGTCGAGTCGGGAAACACCATATATTTT
-	TRBV7-9	-	TRBJ2-3	CASSLRAEISTDTQYF	TGTGCCAGCAGCTTGAGAGCGGAAATTAGCACAGATACGCAGTATTTT
-	TRBV7-9	-	TRBJ2-1	CASSPQGRHGEQFF	TGTGCCAGCAGTCCCCAGGGTCGGCACGGTGAGCAGTTCTTC
-	TRBV5-1	-	TRBJ1-1	CASSLGQENTEAFF	TGCGCCAGCAGCTTGGGACAGGAGAACACTGAAGCTTTCTTT
few	TRBV4-2	-	TRBJ2-5	CASSQGRNSQETQYF	TGTGCCAGCAGCCAAGGAAGGAACAGCCAAGAGACCCAGTACTTC
-	TRBV18	TRBD1	TRBJ2-7	CASSPRTGGMYEQYF	TGTGCCAGCTCACCACGGACAGGGGGCATGTACGAGCAGTACTTC
-	TRBV7-6	-	TRBJ2-7	CASSLAGQSHEQYF	TGTGCCAGCAGCTTAGCGGGACAAAGCCACGAGCAGTACTTC
-	TRBV15	TRBD1	TRBJ1-2	CATSSSRETGTNYGYTF	TGTGCCACCAGCAGCTCAAGGGAGACAGGGACTAACTATGGCTACACCTTC
-	TRBV3-1/TRBV3-2	-	TRBJ2-3	CASSLGLQDTDTQYF	TGTGCCAGCAGCCTAGGACTGCAAGACACAGATACGCAGTATTTT
-	TRBV18	TRBD1	TRBJ2-1	CASSPRQGNEQFF	TGTGCCAGCTCACCGCGACAGGGGAATGAGCAGTTCTTC
-	TRBV19	-	TRBJ1-6	CASRRETDYNSPLHF	TGTGCCAGTAGACGCGAAACCGACTATAATTCACCCCTCCACTTT
once	TRBV5-1	TRBD1	TRBJ1-2	CASSRQGDSGYTF	TGCGCCAGCAGCCGACAGGGGGATTCTGGCTACACCTTC
-	TRBV12-3/TRBV12-4	-	TRBJ1-6	CASSFELNSPLHF	TGTGCCAGCAGTTTTGAGCTCAATTCACCCCTCCACTTT
-	TRBV19	-	TRBJ2-7	CASSTDRTSSYEQYF	TGTGCCAGTAGTACGGACAGAACCAGCTCCTACGAGCAGTACTTC
-	TRBV18	TRBD2	TRBJ2-1	CASSPRLAGVNEQFF	TGTGCCAGCTCACCACGATTAGCGGGTGTCAATGAGCAGTTCTTC
-	TRBV5-5	TRBD1	TRBJ1-2	CASSSGAGGSYGYTF	TGTGCCAGCAGCTCTGGGGCAGGGGGGTCCTATGGCTACACCTTC
-	TRBV7-9	TRBD1	TRBJ2-7	CASSWDSPSSYEQYF	TGTGCCAGCAGCTGGGACAGCCCCTCCTCCTACGAGCAGTACTTC
-	TRBV3-1/TRBV3-2	-	TRBJ1-2	CASSRLGGVGYGYTF	TGTGCCAGCAGCAGACTCGGGGGGGTAGGGTATGGCTACACCTTC
-	TRBV27	TRBD2	TRBJ2-1	CASTLAGGHNEQFF	TGTGCCAGCACCCTAGCGGGGGGCCACAATGAGCAGTTCTTC
once	TRBV6-5	TRBD1	TRBJ2-1	CASRRGLHNEQFF	TGTGCCAGCAGGAGGGGGCTCCACAATGAGCAGTTCTTC
-	TRBV19	TRBD1	TRBJ1-6	CASSVGQGANNSPLHF	TGTGCCAGTAGTGTAGGACAGGGGGCGAATAATTCACCCCTCCACTTT
-	TRBV29-1	-	TRBJ1-1	CSGGMVNTEAFF	TGCAGCGGAGGCATGGTGAACACTGAAGCTTTCTTT
-	TRBV9	TRBD1	TRBJ2-7	CASSELQGAGEQYF	TGTGCCAGCAGCGAACTACAGGGGGCCGGCGAGCAGTACTTC
-	TRBV7-3	-	TRBJ2-2	CASSPGVHTGELFF	TGTGCCAGCAGCCCCGGGGTCCACACCGGGGAGCTGTTTTTT
-	TRBV4-1	-	TRBJ1-3	CASRVQVGRSGNTIYF	TGCGCCAGCAGGGTTCAGGTGGGGCGCTCTGGAAACACCATATATTTT
few	TRBV5-4	-	TRBJ2-5	CASSPRTGETQYF	TGTGCCAGCAGCCCCCGGACTGGAGAGACCCAGTACTTC
-	TRBV24-1	TRBD1	TRBJ2-1	CATGGPGQDNNEQFF	TGTGCCACCGGGGGTCCGGGACAGGATAACAATGAGCAGTTCTTC
-	TRBV24-1	-	TRBJ2-7	CALFGGKSYEQYF	TGTGCCCTATTCGGAGGCAAATCCTACGAGCAGTACTTC
-	TRBV5-1	-	TRBJ1-1	CASSRDTLNTEAFF	TGCGCCAGCAGCAGGGACACATTGAACACTGAAGCTTTCTTT
-	TRBV25-1	TRBD1	TRBJ1-1	CASTRQGLNTEAFF	TGTGCCAGCACCAGACAGGGACTGAACACTGAAGCTTTCTTT
-	TRBV4-1	-	TRBJ2-2	CASSPLGWKNTGELFF	TGCGCCAGCAGCCCCTTGGGCTGGAAAAACACCGGGGAGCTGTTTTTT
-	TRBV6-5	-	TRBJ1-1	CASSYSYPTEAFF	TGTGCCAGCAGTTACTCGTATCCCACTGAAGCTTTCTTT
once	TRBV2	-	TRBJ2-7	CASSGGGVEQYF	TGTGCCAGCAGTGGGGGAGGAGTCGAGCAGTACTTC
-	TRBV9	TRBD2	TRBJ2-1	CASSPHSGGSFATEQFF	TGTGCCAGCAGCCCCCATAGCGGGGGCTCCTTCGCGACTGAGCAGTTCTTC
-	TRBV4-1	TRBD2	TRBJ2-1	CASSQAPGLADNEQFF	TGCGCCAGCAGCCAAGCCCCGGGACTAGCGGACAATGAGCAGTTCTTC
-	TRBV5-4	-	TRBJ2-1	CASSLASDSSYNEQFF	TGTGCCAGCAGCCTGGCTAGCGATAGCTCCTACAATGAGCAGTTCTTC
once	TRBV18	-	TRBJ2-5	CASSPGGRPGGETQYF	TGTGCCAGCTCACCAGGGGGTCGGCCCGGGGGAGAGACCCAGTACTTC
-	TRBV3-1/TRBV3-2	-	TRBJ2-7	CASSHPGRVYEQYF	TGTGCCAGCAGCCACCCGGGCAGGGTGTACGAGCAGTACTTC
-	TRBV29-1	-	TRBJ1-5	CSVCYSSNQPQHF	TGCAGCGTTTGCTATTCCAGCAATCAGCCCCAGCATTTT
-	TRBV6-5	-	TRBJ2-4	CASSLLTVAKNIQYF	TGTGCCAGCAGCCTTCTTACAGTAGCCAAAAACATTCAGTACTTC
-	TRBV2	-	TRBJ1-5	CASNPEEGRQPQHF	TGTGCCAGCAACCCGGAGGAGGGAAGACAGCCCCAGCATTTT
few	TRBV3-1/TRBV3-2	-	TRBJ2-6	CASSQMAGSGANVLTF	TGTGCCAGCAGCCAAATGGCGGGTTCTGGGGCCAACGTCCTGACTTTC
-	TRBV19	-	TRBJ2-7	CASSMRRQDEQYF	TGTGCCAGTAGTATGCGCCGACAGGACGAGCAGTACTTC
-	TRBV7-9	TRBD1	TRBJ2-5	CAGTVQETQYF	TGTGCCGGGACAGTGCAAGAGACCCAGTACTTC
-	TRBV6-5	-	TRBJ1-6	CASRGGQNNSPLHF	TGTGCCAGCAGAGGGGGACAAAATAATTCACCCCTCCACTTT
-	TRBV7-3	-	TRBJ1-2	CASSFAGGSYGYTF	TGTGCCAGCAGCTTTGCCGGGGGAAGTTATGGCTACACCTTC
-	TRBV18	TRBD1	TRBJ2-5	CASSPQGAASQETQYF	TGTGCCAGCTCACCACAGGGGGCGGCCTCTCAAGAGACCCAGTACTTC
-	TRBV29-1	TRBD1	TRBJ2-5	CSVKKGQGKEETQYF	TGCAGCGTTAAAAAGGGACAGGGGAAGGAAGAGACCCAGTACTTC
-	TRBV11-2	-	TRBJ2-3	CASSLWRKSTDTQYF	TGTGCCAGCAGCTTATGGAGGAAAAGCACAGATACGCAGTATTTT
-	TRBV19	TRBD1	TRBJ2-1	CASSINRGRNEQFF	TGTGCCAGTAGTATAAACAGGGGTCGGAATGAGCAGTTCTTC